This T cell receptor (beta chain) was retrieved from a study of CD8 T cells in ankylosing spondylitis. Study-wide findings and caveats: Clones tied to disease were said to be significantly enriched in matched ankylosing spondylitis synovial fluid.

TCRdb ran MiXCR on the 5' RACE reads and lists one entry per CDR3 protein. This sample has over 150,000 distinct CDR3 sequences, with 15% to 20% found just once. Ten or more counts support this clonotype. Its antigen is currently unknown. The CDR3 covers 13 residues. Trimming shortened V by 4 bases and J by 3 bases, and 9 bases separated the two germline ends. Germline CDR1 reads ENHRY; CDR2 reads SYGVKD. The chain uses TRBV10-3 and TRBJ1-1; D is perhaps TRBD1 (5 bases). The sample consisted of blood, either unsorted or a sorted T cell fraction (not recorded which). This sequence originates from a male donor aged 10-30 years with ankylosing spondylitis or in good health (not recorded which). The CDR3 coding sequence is TGTGCCATCAGTGGCCAGGGTGACACTGAAGCTTTCTTT. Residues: CAISGQGDTEAFF.